One sample yielded the 27 T cell receptor beta chains listed below, sequenced in a study of blood T cell repertoires in COVID-19. Sequencing was performed with immunoSEQ multiplex PCR; in TCRdb, only in-frame clones are kept and a portion is missing. This repertoire shows 270,000 or so clones, roughly 91% found once; its top ten account for 2.3%. The sequenced material came from PBMCs or T cells enriched from blood (not recorded which). The receptor set was obtained from a woman in her thirties or forties with acute COVID-19.

The rearrangement uses TRBV19 and TRBJ2-6; possibly TRBD2 for D (6 bases). The CDR3 is 16 amino acids. CDR1 is LNHDA, CDR2 SQIVND, per germline (reference sequence). The V end was cut by 5 bases, the J end by 0 bases, with 11 bases between. The CDR3, as DNA: TGTGCCAGTAGTTTGGGACTGGGCTCTGGGGCCAACGTCCTGACTTTC. Amino acid sequence: CASSLGLGSGANVLTF.

The CDR3 loop reads CASSLTRGYSYEQYF. CDR3 DNA sequence: TGTGCCAGCAGTTTAACTCGGGGGTACTCCTACGAGCAGTACTTC. The chain recombines TRBV27 with TRBJ2-7, with D perhaps matching TRBD2 (6 bases). Germline V CDR1 and CDR2: MNHEY, SMNVEV (reference sequence). The CDR3 has 15 amino acids. The ends were cut back, 2 bases at V and 0 bases at J, with 11 bases in the middle.

This clone has only one observation. The rearrangement uses TRBV5-5 and TRBJ1-3; D is unresolved. V lost 7 bases to trimming and J lost 2 bases, with 16 bases between them. The CDR3 loop spans 15 amino acids. CDR1 is SGHKS and CDR2 is YYEKEE in the germline V gene (reference sequence). The CDR3 here is CASGSLWEAGNTIYF. The CDR3 region has the DNA TGTGCCAGCGGGAGCTTATGGGAGGCTGGAAACACCATATATTTT.

CDR3 protein: CASSYGPGDTQYF. In DNA form, the CDR3 reads TGTGCCAGCAGCTACGGCCCGGGAGATACGCAGTATTTT. The V gene is TRBV7-3, the J gene TRBJ2-3; D is undetermined. The CDR3 runs 13 residues. Trimming removed 4 bases from V and 5 bases from J, with 10 bases in between. Germline-derived CDR1 and CDR2 are SGHTA and FQGTGA.

The chain carries TRBV18 and TRBJ2-1, with 12 bases aligning to TRBD1. After removal of 6 bases from V and 8 bases from J, the junction contained 5 bases not matched to a gene. CDR3 length equals 14 residues. Germline CDR1 and CDR2: KGHSH and LQKENI. DNA of the CDR3: TGTGCCAGCTCGAGGGACAGGGGGCACGATGAGCAGTTCTTC. Translated: CASSRDRGHDEQFF.

The V gene is TRBV7-6, the J gene TRBJ1-3; TRBD1 might be the D (5 bases). V lost 5 bases and J 3 bases, leaving 11 bases between the germline ends. The CDR3 runs to 14 residues. Germline loops: CDR1 SGHVS, CDR2 FNYEAQ. CDR3 amino acids: CASSPMGGGNTIYF. The CDR3 DNA follows: TGTGCCAGCAGCCCGATGGGGGGTGGAAACACCATATATTTT.

The chain recombines TRBV7-9 with TRBJ2-2; 8 nucleotides agree with TRBD1. Unmatched junction bases numbered 16, after V lost 6 bases and J lost 7 bases. In germline, CDR1 is SEHNR, CDR2 FQNEAQ (reference sequence). The CDR3 runs to 17 residues. The chain's CDR3 is CASSPNEGQGNIGELFF. In DNA form, the CDR3 reads TGTGCCAGCAGTCCAAATGAAGGACAGGGAAATATCGGGGAGCTGTTTTTT.

The table lists this clone with a few counts. The chain is built from TRBV4-1 and TRBJ1-1; the match to TRBD1 covers 12 bases. Per the germline V gene, CDR1 is MGHRA and CDR2 is YSYEKL. There are 18 residues in the CDR3. V lost 4 bases to trimming and J lost 5 bases; unmatched junction nucleotides: 14. The chain's CDR3 is CASSPGPGQGARGTEAFF. The CDR3 DNA follows: TGCGCCAGCAGCCCAGGACCGGGACAGGGGGCGCGCGGGACTGAAGCTTTCTTT.

The chain couples TRBV24-1 to TRBJ2-3, with a possible D match to TRBD1 (5 bases). This CDR3 contains 14 residues. V was pared by 6 bases and J by 5 bases, with 14 bases between. Germline CDR1 and CDR2: KGHDR and SFDVKD. The CDR3 DNA sequence: TGTGCCACCAGTAGAAGGGGCCCACAAGATACGCAGTATTTT. This gives the protein CATSRRGPQDTQYF.

This clone was detected once. The chain has TRBV7-9 and TRBJ2-1; D possibly corresponds to TRBD1 (6 bases). The CDR3 is made up of 16 amino acids. Deletions cut 4 bases from V and 6 bases from J, with 19 bases between. Germline V lookup: CDR1 SEHNR, CDR2 FQNEAQ (reference sequence). CDR3 loop: CASSSWGPNEGNEQFF. For the CDR3, the DNA is TGTGCCAGCAGCTCCTGGGGGCCCAACGAGGGCAATGAGCAGTTCTTC.

The V and J genes are TRBV4-1 and TRBJ2-6; 7 nucleotides line up with TRBD1. Germline CDR1 reads MGHRA; CDR2 reads YSYEKL. This CDR3 has 16 residues. The trim removed 1 base at V and 2 bases at J, leaving 2 bases unmatched. CDR3 sequence: CASSQGDRAGANVLTF. As DNA, the CDR3 is TGCGCCAGCAGCCAAGGCGACAGGGCTGGGGCCAACGTCCTGACTTTC.

The J gene is TRBJ2-7, the V gene TRBV5-4, with D tentatively TRBD2 (6 bases). The CDR3 loop spans 14 amino acids. The V and J ends lost 0 bases and 2 bases respectively, with 9 bases between them. Germline V lookup: CDR1 SGHNT, CDR2 YYREEE (reference sequence). The CDR3 loop reads CASSLEGLTYEQYF. The CDR3 DNA is TGTGCCAGCAGCTTGGAGGGACTCACCTACGAGCAGTACTTC. The whole variable domain, filled in from reference TRBV5-4 and TRBJ2-7, reads ETGVTQSPTHLIKTRGQQVTLRCSSQSGHNTVSWYQQALGQGPQFIFQYYREEENGRGNFPPRFSGLQFPNYSSELNVNALELDDSALYLCASSLEGLTYEQYFGPGTRLTVT.

The V and J genes are TRBV24-1 and TRBJ2-1; 10 bases line up with TRBD1. Trimming cost V 5 bases and J 7 bases; bases outside gene matches: 4. This CDR3 has 14 residues. CDR1 is KGHDR and CDR2 is SFDVKD in the germline V gene. As DNA, the CDR3 is TGTGCCACCAGTGGGACAGGGGGGTGGAATGAGCAGTTCTTC. Protein product: CATSGTGGWNEQFF.

The CDR3 reads CASSPRLAGDSNTGELFF. For the CDR3, the DNA is TGTGCCAGCTCACCACGACTAGCGGGGGATTCGAACACCGGGGAGCTGTTTTTT. The J gene is TRBJ2-2, the V gene TRBV18; 12 nucleotides match TRBD2. The CDR3 has 18 residues. CDR1 and CDR2 from the germline V gene are KGHSH and LQKENI. Losses at the gene ends were 1 base for V and 0 bases for J; bases not matched to a gene: 3.

The chain uses TRBV11-3 and TRBJ2-1; the match to TRBD2 covers 11 bases. Unmatched junction bases numbered 9, after V lost 5 bases and J lost 9 bases. The CDR3 is 15 residues long. CDR1 is SGHNT and CDR2 is YENEEA in the germline V gene. The CDR3 DNA sequence: TGTGCCAGCAGCGGAGATCTAGCGGGAGGTAGTGAGCAGTTCTTC. This sequence encodes CASSGDLAGGSEQFF.

The rearrangement uses TRBV7-8 and TRBJ1-4, with 8 bases that match TRBD1. From germline, CDR1 is SGHVS and CDR2 FQNEAQ. This CDR3 is 14 amino acids long. V dropped 5 bases and J dropped 7; count of bases not matched to a gene: 6. This CDR3 is CASSPRGRSEKLFF. The CDR3 bases are TGTGCCAGCAGCCCCAGGGGGCGTAGTGAAAAACTGTTTTTT.

This chain uses TRBV11-2 with TRBJ2-1; D is ambiguous. Trimming removed 0 bases at V and 0 bases at J, with 6 bases between. Germline V lookup: CDR1 SGHAT, CDR2 FQNNGV. This CDR3 has 15 amino acids. The CDR3 reads CASSLDHSSYNEQFF. The CDR3 DNA is TGTGCCAGCAGCTTAGATCACAGCTCCTACAATGAGCAGTTCTTC. The variable domain in full, completed from reference TRBV11-2 and TRBJ2-1, reads EAGVAQSPRYKIIEKRQSVAFWCNPISGHATLYWYQQILGQGPKLLIQFQNNGVVDDSQLPKDRFSAERLKGVDSTLKIQPAKLEDSAVYLCASSLDHSSYNEQFFGPGTRLTVL.

V is TRBV28 and J is TRBJ2-4; TRBD2 aligns across 7 bases. V was pared by 5 bases and J by 8 bases, with 12 bases of the junction left unmatched. Germline loops: CDR1 MDHEN, CDR2 SYDVKM. This CDR3 is built from 15 residues. The chain's CDR3 is CASSLTFGGDDIQYF. The CDR3 DNA is TGTGCCAGCAGTCTGACATTTGGGGGGGATGACATTCAGTACTTC.

The rearrangement links TRBV29-1 to TRBJ1-2; TRBD1 matches at 9 bases. The junction had 4 bases not matched to a gene; V was cut back by 7 bases and J by 1 base. CDR3 length: 13 residues. Germline-derived CDR1 and CDR2 are SQVTM and ANQGSEA. The CDR3 bases are TGCAGCGCAGGACAGGGGATTAACTATGGCTACACCTTC. It specifies CSAGQGINYGYTF.

The chain has TRBV7-9 and TRBJ1-1; D perhaps matches TRBD1 (6 bases). The CDR3 spans 11 residues. Germline V lookup: CDR1 SEHNR, CDR2 FQNEAQ (reference sequence). Trimming left V 9 bases short and J 6 bases short, with 11 bases between. The CDR3 protein is CASTTGSEAFF. CDR3 sequence (DNA): TGTGCCAGTACTACAGGGTCTGAAGCTTTCTTT. The variable domain in full, with the rest retrieved from reference TRBV7-9 and TRBJ1-1, is DTGVSQNPRHKITKRGQNVTFRCDPISEHNRLYWYRQTLGQGPEFLTYFQNEAQLEKSRLLSDRFSAERPKGSFSTLEIQRTEQGDSAMYLCASTTGSEAFFGQGTRLTVV.

This clone occurred once. V gene TRBV7-9 combines with J gene TRBJ1-6; D remains ambiguous. The CDR3 extends over 15 amino acids. Trimming removed 5 bases from V and 5 bases from J, with 13 bases in between. Per germline, CDR1 SEHNR and CDR2 FQNEAQ (reference sequence). CDR3 region: CASSRAGSNNSPLHF. In nucleotides, the CDR3 is TGTGCCAGCAGCCGAGCCGGGAGTAATAATTCACCCCTCCACTTT.

The chain has TRBV3-1 (or the pseudogene TRBV3-2) and TRBJ2-1; D is perhaps TRBD2 (6 bases). V shed 4 bases and J shed 0 bases, with 7 bases lying between them. The CDR3 runs to 14 residues. Looked up from germline, CDR1 is LGHDT and CDR2 is YNNKEL (reference sequence). The CDR3 DNA follows: TGTGCCAGCAGCCCCGGGAGCTCCTACAATGAGCAGTTCTTC. It specifies CASSPGSSYNEQFF.

This chain connects TRBV3-1 (or the pseudogene TRBV3-2) to TRBJ2-7; the D gene is possibly TRBD1 (5 bases). Germline V gives CDR1 LGHDT, CDR2 YNNKEL (reference sequence). The length of the CDR3 is 14 residues. V dropped 0 bases and J dropped 2 bases, with 8 bases sitting between them. CDR3 sequence (DNA): TGTGCCAGCAGCCAAGAACCAGGGACCTACGAGCAGTACTTC. Protein: CASSQEPGTYEQYF.

The chain employs TRBV28 and TRBJ2-5; TRBD2 aligns across 12 bases. Germline CDR1 and CDR2: MDHEN and SYDVKM. Trimming took 1 base from V and 2 from J; bases not matched to a gene: 2. The CDR3 totals 16 residues. CDR3 sequence reads: CASSLSLAGGQETQYF. The CDR3 DNA is TGTGCCAGCAGTTTATCACTAGCGGGGGGACAAGAGACCCAGTACTTC.

The chain combines TRBV19 with TRBJ2-2, with D maybe TRBD2 (6 bases). The V and J ends lost 5 bases and 4 bases respectively, with 23 bases between them. There are 18 residues in the CDR3. CDR1 is LNHDA, CDR2 SQIVND, per germline (reference sequence). CDR3 DNA sequence: TGTGCCAGTAGTCCCCGACCCGGAGGGGCCCGTAGCACCGGGGAGCTGTTTTTT. Translated: CASSPRPGGARSTGELFF.

The J gene is TRBJ2-7, the V gene TRBV19, with 8 bases matching TRBD1. With V trimmed by 4 bases and J by 5 bases, 7 bases remained unmatched. The CDR3 runs to 14 residues. CDR1 is LNHDA and CDR2 is SQIVND in the germline V gene (reference sequence). CDR3 nucleotides: TGTGCCAGTAGTACCGGACAGGGTTTCCACGAGCAGTACTTC. It codes for CASSTGQGFHEQYF.

V is TRBV7-2 and J is TRBJ2-2; TRBD1 matches at 8 bases. With V trimmed by 6 bases and J by 8 bases, 11 bases remained unmatched. The V gene's germline CDR1 is SGHTA and CDR2 FQGNSA. The CDR3 runs 15 residues. The CDR3 spells CASRLEDRVWGELFF. DNA of the CDR3: TGTGCCAGCAGACTAGAGGACAGGGTGTGGGGGGAGCTGTTTTTT. Based on the CDR3 plus reference TRBV7-2 and TRBJ2-2, the full variable domain is GAGVSQSPSNKVTEKGKDVELRCDPISGHTALYWYRQSLGQGLEFLIYFQGNSAPDKSGLPSDRFSAERTGGSVSTLTIQRTQQEDSAVYLCASRLEDRVWGELFFGEGSRLTVL.